This TCR beta chain was identified during a study of PD-1 blockade in mismatch repair-deficient tumors. Study findings and constraints: After pembrolizumab, tumor-resident clones rose rapidly, then generally contracted before radiologic responses.

PCR or immunohistochemistry showed mismatch repair deficiency in every enrolled patient. The TCR-sequenced patients were a few responders to pembrolizumab. Profiled with immunoSEQ multiplex PCR; TCRdb holds only in-frame clones, not every one. The sample includes about 68,000 clones, roughly 80% of them seen just once. There are 14 residues in the CDR3. Germline-derived CDR1 and CDR2 are GTSNPN and SVGIG (reference sequence). The junction had 3 bases not matched to a gene; V was cut back by 2 bases and J by 6 bases. On this clone itself: Its antigen is not known.

The clonotype originates from an adult with mismatch repair-deficient cancer. Sample: peripheral blood, taken 2 weeks after starting pembrolizumab. The genes are TRBV30 and TRBJ2-6, with 8 bases matching TRBD1. The CDR3 loop is CAWSMGQAANVLTF. CDR3 bases: TGTGCCTGGAGTATGGGACAGGCGGCCAACGTCCTGACTTTC.